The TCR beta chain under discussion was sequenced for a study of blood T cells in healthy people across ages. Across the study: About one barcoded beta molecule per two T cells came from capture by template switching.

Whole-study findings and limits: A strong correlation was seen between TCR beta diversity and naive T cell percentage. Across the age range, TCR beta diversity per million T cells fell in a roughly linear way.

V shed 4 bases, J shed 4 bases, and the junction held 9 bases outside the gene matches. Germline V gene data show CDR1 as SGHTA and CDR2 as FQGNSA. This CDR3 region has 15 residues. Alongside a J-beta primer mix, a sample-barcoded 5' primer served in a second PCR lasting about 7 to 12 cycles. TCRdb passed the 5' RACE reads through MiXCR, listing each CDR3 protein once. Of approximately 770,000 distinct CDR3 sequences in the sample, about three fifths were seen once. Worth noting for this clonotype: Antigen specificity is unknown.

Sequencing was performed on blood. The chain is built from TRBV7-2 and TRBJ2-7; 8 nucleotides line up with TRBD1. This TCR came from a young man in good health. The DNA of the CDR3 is TGTGCCAGCAGCTCCAGCAGGGGGCGCGTTTACGAGCAGTACTTC. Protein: CASSSSRGRVYEQYF.